A single sample is the source of the 3 T cell receptor beta chains below, sequenced in a study of blood T cell repertoires in COVID-19. Using immunoSEQ multiplex PCR, the repertoire was profiled, and TCRdb retains in-frame clones only, with some absent. In the table there are 470,000 or so clones, around 85% of which are singletons. Sequenced input: peripheral blood. Receptors were obtained from a human donor in a cohort sampled during active COVID-19.

This clone has only one observation. V and J are TRBV7-9 and TRBJ2-7; maybe TRBD2 (5 bases). The CDR3 loop spans 13 amino acids. In germline, CDR1 is SEHNR, CDR2 FQNEAQ (reference sequence). The V and J ends lost 8 bases and 1 base respectively, with 12 bases between them. In DNA, the CDR3 is TGTGCCAGCGAGCCGAGGGATTCCTACGAGCAGTACTTC. This encodes CASEPRDSYEQYF.

J is TRBJ2-7 and V is TRBV11-2; 10 bases are shared with TRBD2. Germline V gene sequence: CDR1 SGHAT, CDR2 FQNNGV. V was clipped by 4 bases and J by 3 bases; unmatched bases: 9. The CDR3 runs 16 residues. DNA for the CDR3: TGTGCCAGCAGCTCCTTAAGCGGGAGGGTGATCTACGAGCAGTACTTC. Translation gives CASSSLSGRVIYEQYF.

This chain joins TRBV6-5 and TRBJ1-6; D remains ambiguous. V dropped 7 bases and J dropped 10 bases, with 17 bases sitting between them. From germline, CDR1 is MNHEY and CDR2 SVGAGI. The CDR3 loop spans 14 amino acids. CDR3 in DNA: TGTGCCAGCACTAGAGGGTCGGGAGGCTCACCCCTCCACTTT. It codes for CASTRGSGGSPLHF.